The text below deals with one T cell receptor beta chain. What it recognizes is unknown. The record originates from a study of cytomegalovirus exposure and HLA in healthy donors. General observations from the study: Later findings reportedly placed an Asian-associated ancestry cluster below the roughly 690-donor mean for N-insertions. The authors reported that TCR beta sequences could predict HLA-A and HLA-B alleles. These predictions were accurate for most subjects in the first cohort. Generally TCR sequences proved uncommon, though certain public TCRs appeared in numerous donors.

With 5 bases clipped from V and 6 bases from J, the junction kept 4 bases outside the gene matches. Per germline, CDR1 SGHAT and CDR2 FQNNGV. CDR3 length: 14 amino acids. This PCR relied on a set of 60 Vbeta primers and 13 Jbeta primers. The repertoire was sequenced with immunoSEQ multiplex PCR; TCRdb's copy has only in-frame clones and lacks some. This sample's table has 50,000 or so clones. Sequencing was performed on PBMCs. The chain carries TRBV11-2 and TRBJ1-4; 9 positions match TRBD1. The receptor was isolated from a woman aged 60-70 years in good health and CMV-seropositive. CDR3 loop: CASSPTGGHEKLFF. The CDR3 DNA reads TGTGCCAGCAGCCCGACAGGGGGACATGAAAAACTGTTTTTT.